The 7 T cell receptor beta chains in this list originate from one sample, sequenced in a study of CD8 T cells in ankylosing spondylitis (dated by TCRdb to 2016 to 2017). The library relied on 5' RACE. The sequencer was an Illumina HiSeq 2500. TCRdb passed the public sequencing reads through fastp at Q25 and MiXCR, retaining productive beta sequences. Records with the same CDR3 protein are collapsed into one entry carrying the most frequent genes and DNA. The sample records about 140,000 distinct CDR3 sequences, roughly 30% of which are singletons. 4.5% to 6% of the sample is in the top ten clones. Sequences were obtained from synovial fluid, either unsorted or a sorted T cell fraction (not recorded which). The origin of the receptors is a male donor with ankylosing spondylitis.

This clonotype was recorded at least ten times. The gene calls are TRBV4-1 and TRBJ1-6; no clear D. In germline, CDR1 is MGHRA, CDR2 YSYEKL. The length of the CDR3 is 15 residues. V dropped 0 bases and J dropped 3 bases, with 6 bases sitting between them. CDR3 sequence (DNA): TGCGCCAGCAGCCAAGACAGAGTCTATAATTCACCCCTCCACTTT. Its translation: CASSQDRVYNSPLHF.

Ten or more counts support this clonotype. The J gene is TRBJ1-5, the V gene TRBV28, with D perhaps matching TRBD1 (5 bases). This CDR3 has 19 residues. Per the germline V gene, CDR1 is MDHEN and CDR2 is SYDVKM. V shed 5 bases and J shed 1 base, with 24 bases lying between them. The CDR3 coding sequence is TGTGCCAGCAGTAGGCGCCGTACAGTCGTCAGGGAAAGCAATCAGCCCCAGCATTTT. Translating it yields CASSRRRTVVRESNQPQHF.

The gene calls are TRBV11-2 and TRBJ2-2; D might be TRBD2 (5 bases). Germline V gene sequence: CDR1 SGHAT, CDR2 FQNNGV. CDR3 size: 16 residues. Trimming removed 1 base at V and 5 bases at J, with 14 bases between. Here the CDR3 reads CASSLVGMGRTGELFF. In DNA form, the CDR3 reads TGTGCCAGCAGCTTAGTTGGTATGGGGAGAACCGGGGAGCTGTTTTTT.

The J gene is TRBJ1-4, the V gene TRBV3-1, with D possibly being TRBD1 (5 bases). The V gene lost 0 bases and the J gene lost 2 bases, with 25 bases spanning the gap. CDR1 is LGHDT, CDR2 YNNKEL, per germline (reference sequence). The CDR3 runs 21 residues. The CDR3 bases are TGTGCCAGCAGCCAAGATCAAGGGGCAGATCCCCGGAGACCTACTAATGAAAAACTGTTTTTT. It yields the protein CASSQDQGADPRRPTNEKLFF.

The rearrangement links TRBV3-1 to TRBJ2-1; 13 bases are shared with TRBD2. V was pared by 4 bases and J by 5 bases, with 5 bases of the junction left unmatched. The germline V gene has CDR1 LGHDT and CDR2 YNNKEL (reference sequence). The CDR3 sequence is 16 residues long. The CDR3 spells CASSPRLAGGHNEQFF. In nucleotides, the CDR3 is TGTGCCAGCAGCCCACGACTAGCGGGGGGCCACAATGAGCAGTTCTTC.

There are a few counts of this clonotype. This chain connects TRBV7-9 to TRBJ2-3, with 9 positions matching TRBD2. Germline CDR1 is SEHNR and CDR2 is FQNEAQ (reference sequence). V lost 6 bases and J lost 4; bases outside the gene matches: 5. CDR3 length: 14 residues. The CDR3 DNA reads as TGTGCCAGCAGTTATAGCGGGAGTGCAGATACGCAGTATTTT. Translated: CASSYSGSADTQYF.

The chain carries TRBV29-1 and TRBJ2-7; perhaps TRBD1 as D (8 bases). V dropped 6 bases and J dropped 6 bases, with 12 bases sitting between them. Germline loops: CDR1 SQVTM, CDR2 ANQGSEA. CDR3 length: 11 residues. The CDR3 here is CSVTGGGEQYF. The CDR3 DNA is TGCAGCGTAACAGGGGGGGGCGAGCAGTACTTC.